This note documents a single TCR beta chain sequence. Germline-derived CDR1 and CDR2 are SGHNT and YENEEA. The CDR3 covers 15 residues. The V gene end was trimmed by 5 bases and the J gene end by 1 base; junction bases not matched to a gene: 7. The data originate from a study of cytomegalovirus exposure and HLA in healthy donors. Primers included in the PCR were 60 Vbeta and 13 Jbeta primers. The protocol was immunoSEQ multiplex PCR, while the TCRdb copy is restricted to in-frame clones and leaves out a portion. The sample is made up of about 160,000 clones, and the top ten hold 1.3% of it. The clonotype originates from a woman in her fifties or sixties in good health and CMV-seronegative. The sample consisted of PBMCs. V is TRBV11-3 and J is TRBJ1-1, with TRBD1 identical over 7 bases. In DNA, the CDR3 is TGTGCCAGCAGCCCCGACAGGGCTCCGAACACTGAAGCTTTCTTT. Encoded protein: CASSPDRAPNTEAFF.